Listed here are 17 T cell receptor beta chains from one sample, sequenced in a study of T cell responses to AZD1222 COVID-19 vaccine. The method was immunoSEQ multiplex PCR; TCRdb's version includes in-frame clones alone and lacks a portion of them. The data show approximately 150,000 clones, more than 75% seen once. This material consisted of peripheral blood, taken on day 0 of AZD1222 vaccination. These receptors came from an adult in good health.

The chain recombines TRBV28 with TRBJ1-3; D unresolved. The V end was cut by 1 base, the J end by 4 bases, with 11 bases between. The germline gives CDR1 MDHEN, CDR2 SYDVKM. This CDR3 is built from 15 residues. CDR3 bases: TGTGCCAGCAGTTTATCTGGGGAAAACGGAAACACCATATATTTT. It is translated as CASSLSGENGNTIYF.

The V call is TRBV6-4, the J call TRBJ1-5; possible D gene TRBD1, 5 bases. With 0 bases removed from V and 6 bases from J, the gap between germline ends came to 6 bases. From germline, CDR1 is MRHNA and CDR2 SNTAGT. The CDR3 runs to 13 residues. CDR3 nucleotides: TGTGCCAGCAGTGACTCGCAGGGTCAGCCCCAGCATTTT. Its protein is CASSDSQGQPQHF.

This sequence joins TRBV24-1 and TRBJ2-3, with 15 nucleotides matching TRBD2. Germline values: CDR1 KGHDR, CDR2 SFDVKD. This CDR3 has 17 amino acids. With 5 bases clipped from V and 5 bases from J, the junction kept 7 bases outside the gene matches. The CDR3 spells CATSARTSGRAGDTQYF. The CDR3, as DNA: TGTGCCACCAGTGCCCGGACTAGCGGGAGGGCAGGAGATACGCAGTATTTT.

This chain connects TRBV28 to TRBJ2-1, with 12 bases that match TRBD2. J gave up 0 bases and V 5 bases, and 5 bases lay outside the gene matches. This CDR3 has 17 residues. Germline V gene sequence: CDR1 MDHEN, CDR2 SYDVKM. The CDR3 bases are TGTGCCAGCAGTGATGGGACTAGCGGGTTCTCCTACAATGAGCAGTTCTTC. It specifies CASSDGTSGFSYNEQFF. The full variable domain, with the rest looked up from reference TRBV28 and TRBJ2-1, is DVKVTQSSRYLVKRTGEKVFLECVQDMDHENMFWYRQDPGLGLRLIYFSYDVKMKEKGDIPEGYSVSREKKERFSLILESASTNQTSMYLCASSDGTSGFSYNEQFFGPGTRLTVL.

The rearrangement links TRBV2 to TRBJ1-4; perhaps TRBD1 as D (5 bases). The CDR3 consists of 14 residues. Trimming left V 2 bases short and J 8 bases short, with 12 bases between. Per the germline V gene, CDR1 is SNHLY and CDR2 is FYNNEI. The CDR3 loop is CASSEPGLNEKLFF. CDR3 sequence (DNA): TGTGCCAGCAGTGAACCGGGGCTAAACGAAAAACTGTTTTTT.

This clone showed up just once. The rearrangement uses TRBV11-2 and TRBJ2-7; D might be TRBD1 (6 bases). The CDR3 runs to 13 residues. V lost 5 bases, J lost 5 bases, and 13 bases lay in between. Germline V gives CDR1 SGHAT, CDR2 FQNNGV. The CDR3 bases are TGTGCCAGCAGCATCTCCGGGACAAACGAGCAGTACTTC. Its translation is CASSISGTNEQYF. Variable domain in full (rest from reference TRBV11-2 and TRBJ2-7): EAGVAQSPRYKIIEKRQSVAFWCNPISGHATLYWYQQILGQGPKLLIQFQNNGVVDDSQLPKDRFSAERLKGVDSTLKIQPAKLEDSAVYLCASSISGTNEQYFGPGTRLTVT.

The V call is TRBV19, the J call TRBJ1-5; D is ambiguous. V shed 7 bases and J shed 0 bases, with 13 bases lying between them. Germline CDR1 LNHDA, CDR2 SQIVND (reference sequence). The CDR3 length is 15 residues. CDR3 DNA: TGTGCCAGTACCGAGAGGGCCTATAGCAATCAGCCCCAGCATTTT. Translation: CASTERAYSNQPQHF.

This chain uses TRBV2 with TRBJ2-6; D remains ambiguous. V lost 0 bases to trimming and J lost 2 bases, with 11 bases between them. Germline V CDR1 and CDR2: SNHLY, FYNNEI. The CDR3 has 17 residues. This chain's CDR3 is CASSEAWQAAGANVLTF. The CDR3 nucleotides read TGTGCCAGCAGTGAAGCGTGGCAGGCTGCTGGGGCCAACGTCCTGACTTTC.

Here the CDR3 reads CASSERSDTLFGYTF. For the CDR3, the DNA is TGTGCCAGCAGTGAGCGTTCAGATACCCTCTTTGGCTACACCTTC. The gene calls are TRBV25-1 and TRBJ1-2; D unclear. Germline V lookup: CDR1 MGHDK, CDR2 SYGVNS. The CDR3 is 15 residues long. V lost 3 bases and J 7 bases, leaving 18 bases between the germline ends.

The V and J genes are TRBV28 and TRBJ2-5; 11 bases agree with TRBD1. V was clipped by 2 bases and J by 1 base; unmatched bases: 3. Germline V CDR1 and CDR2: MDHEN, SYDVKM. The CDR3 extends over 16 amino acids. The CDR3: CASSLGGTGGQETQYF. The CDR3 bases are TGTGCCAGCAGTTTAGGTGGGACAGGGGGCCAAGAGACCCAGTACTTC.

The chain couples TRBV2 to TRBJ1-2; D remains ambiguous. V was clipped by 1 base and J by 3 bases, with 0 bases between them. Germline CDR1 and CDR2: SNHLY and FYNNEI. The CDR3 contains 11 residues. The CDR3 sequence: CASSEDYGYTF. DNA of the CDR3: TGTGCCAGCAGTGAAGACTATGGCTACACCTTC.

The genes are TRBV18 and TRBJ2-7; TRBD2 is a possible D gene (6 bases). CDR1 and CDR2 (germline): KGHSH, LQKENI. V lost 2 bases and J 0 bases, leaving 8 bases between the germline ends. CDR3 length: 14 amino acids. CDR3: CASSPGGFSYEQYF. In DNA, the CDR3 is TGTGCCAGCTCACCAGGGGGGTTCTCCTACGAGCAGTACTTC.

The genes are TRBV7-3 and TRBJ2-2; 9 bases agree with TRBD1. The CDR3 totals 16 residues. Per germline, CDR1 SGHTA and CDR2 FQGTGA. V was clipped by 8 bases and J by 1 base; unmatched bases: 8. CDR3 coding DNA: TGTGCCAGCGGCAGATCGACAGGGGGGAACACCGGGGAGCTGTTTTTT. The encoded protein is CASGRSTGGNTGELFF.

The gene calls are TRBV3-1 (or the pseudogene TRBV3-2) and TRBJ1-1, with a weak D call TRBD1 (5 bases). Germline-derived CDR1 and CDR2 are LGHDT and YNNKEL (reference sequence). Trimming took 5 bases from V and 7 from J, leaving 20 bases between them. This CDR3 is 15 amino acids long. In DNA, the CDR3 is TGTGCCAGCAGCTATGGGACTAATGTTAGGCTTGAAGCTTTCTTT. Amino acids: CASSYGTNVRLEAFF.

The chain has TRBV2 and TRBJ1-6; 9 nucleotides line up with TRBD1. Germline trimming cut 4 bases from V and 8 bases from J; bases unmatched to any gene: 3. From germline, CDR1 is SNHLY and CDR2 FYNNEI. The CDR3 is made up of 14 amino acids. CDR3 protein: CASSGGQGDSPLHF. The DNA for the CDR3 is TGTGCCAGCAGTGGGGGACAGGGAGATTCACCCCTCCACTTT. Looking up the rest from reference TRBV2 and TRBJ1-6 gives the full variable domain: EPEVTQTPSHQVTQMGQEVILRCVPISNHLYFYWYRQILGQKVEFLVSFYNNEISEKSEIFDDQFSVERPDGSNFTLKIRSTKLEDSAMYFCASSGGQGDSPLHFGNGTRLTVT.

The chain employs TRBV12-3 or TRBV12-4 and TRBJ2-2; D unclear. This CDR3 spans 12 amino acids. V was trimmed by 5 bases and J by 6 bases, leaving 7 bases between them. The CDR3 DNA is TGTGCCAGCAGTGGGATATCCGGGGAGCTGTTTTTT. It is translated as CASSGISGELFF.

The gene calls are TRBV28 and TRBJ2-3; D might be TRBD1 or TRBD2, each matching 5 bases. The V end lost 5 bases, the J end lost 1 base, and 13 bases lay between the germline ends. The CDR3 consists of 15 residues. CDR1 and CDR2 (germline): MDHEN, SYDVKM. The CDR3 region has the DNA TGTGCCAGCAGTCCCCGGGACCCACGCACAGATACGCAGTATTTT. It codes for CASSPRDPRTDTQYF.